The entry below gives a single T cell receptor beta chain sequence along with its context. Its antigen is currently unknown. Germline V lookup: CDR1 SEHNR, CDR2 FQNEAQ (reference sequence). After removal of 1 base from V and 12 bases from J, the junction contained 10 bases not matched to a gene. CDR3 length: 15 amino acids. Likely unrecorded immune exposures existed in these nominally healthy donors. Vbeta (60) and Jbeta (13) primers were used in the PCR. Profiling relied on immunoSEQ multiplex PCR, and the TCRdb table lists in-frame clones only, not all of them. In the table there are roughly 120,000 clones, around 82% of which are singletons. The data stem from a study of cytomegalovirus exposure and HLA in healthy donors. Overall study context: The early release's HLA-typed donors yielded 70 million to 85 million unique TCRs. Across a few hundred genotyped donors, approximately 81% landed in the Caucasian-associated ancestry cluster.

Overall study results and limits: The Asian-associated ancestry cluster reportedly had fewer N-insertions than the roughly 670-donor mean in a later analysis.

This TCR came from a man in his forties in good health and CMV-seronegative. The J gene is TRBJ2-4, the V gene TRBV7-9; 9 bases map to TRBD1. Sequencing was carried out using PBMCs. CDR3 nucleotides: TGTGCCAGCAGCTTAGAAACGGGGGACAGGGACCCTCAGTACTTC. It is translated as CASSLETGDRDPQYF.